The TCR beta chain under discussion was sequenced for a study of shared clonotypes between healthy human individuals. V dropped 0 bases and J dropped 5 bases, with 14 bases sitting between them. This CDR3 has 15 amino acids. From germline, CDR1 is MNHEY and CDR2 SVGAGI. Some clones are missing from TCRdb's copy, which holds only in-frame ones; the method was immunoSEQ multiplex PCR. This table has around 2.3 million clones, approximately 96% appearing once. Sequences were obtained from naive CD4+ T cells sorted from blood. Regarding subset: CD45RA+ positively selected. The sequence came from a man in his late teens or twenties in good health. The chain carries TRBV6-5 and TRBJ2-7, with a tentative D call TRBD1 (5 bases). CDR3 amino acids: CASSYSKQGLHEQYF. As DNA, the CDR3 is TGTGCCAGCAGTTACTCGAAGCAGGGTCTCCACGAGCAGTACTTC.